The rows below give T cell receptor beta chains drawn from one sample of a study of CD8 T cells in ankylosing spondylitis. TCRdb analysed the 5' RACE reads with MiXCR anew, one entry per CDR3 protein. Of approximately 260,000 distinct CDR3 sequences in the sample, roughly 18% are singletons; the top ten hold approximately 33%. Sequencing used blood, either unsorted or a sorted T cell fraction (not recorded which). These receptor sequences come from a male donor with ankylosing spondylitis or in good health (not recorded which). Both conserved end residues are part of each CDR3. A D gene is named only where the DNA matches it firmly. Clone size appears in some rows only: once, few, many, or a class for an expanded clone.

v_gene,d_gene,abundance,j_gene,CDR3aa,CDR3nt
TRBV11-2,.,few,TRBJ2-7,CASSLGDSGSYEQYF,TGTGCCAGCAGCTTAGGTGATAGCGGATCCTACGAGCAGTACTTC
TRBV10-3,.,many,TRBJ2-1,CAISELRGNEQFF,TGTGCCATCAGTGAGCTTCGAGGCAATGAGCAGTTCTTC
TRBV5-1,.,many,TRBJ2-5,CASSLAAEETQYF,TGCGCCAGCAGCTTGGCAGCGGAAGAGACCCAGTACTTC
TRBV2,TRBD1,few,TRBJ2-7,CASSEVDRVYEQYF,TGTGCCAGCAGTGAAGTAGACAGGGTCTACGAGCAGTACTTC
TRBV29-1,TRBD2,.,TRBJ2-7,CSVDSVAGDYEQYF,TGCAGCGTTGATTCGGTAGCGGGAGACTACGAGCAGTACTTC
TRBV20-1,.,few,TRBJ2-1,CSARRTGYNEQFF,TGCAGTGCTAGAAGAACTGGGTACAATGAGCAGTTCTTC
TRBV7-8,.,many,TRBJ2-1,CASSLADSGNEQFF,TGTGCCAGCAGCTTAGCGGACAGTGGCAATGAGCAGTTCTTC
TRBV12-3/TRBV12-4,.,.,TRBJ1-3,CASWGEGLPVGNTIYF,TGTGCCAGCTGGGGGGAGGGACTGCCGGTTGGAAACACCATATATTTT
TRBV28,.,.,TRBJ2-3,CASSFPPGITDTQYF,TGTGCCAGCAGTTTTCCCCCAGGAATCACAGATACGCAGTATTTT
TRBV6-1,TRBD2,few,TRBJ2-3,CASSQTSGRHYTDTQYF,TGTGCCAGCAGTCAGACTAGCGGGAGGCATTACACAGATACGCAGTATTTT
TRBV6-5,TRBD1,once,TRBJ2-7,CASSFTTGDYEQYF,TGTGCCAGCAGTTTTACGACAGGGGACTACGAGCAGTACTTC
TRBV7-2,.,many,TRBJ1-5,CASSLLGSSNQPQHF,TGTGCCAGCAGCTTATTAGGGAGTAGCAATCAGCCCCAGCATTTT
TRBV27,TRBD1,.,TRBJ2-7,CASSLTGSHEQYF,TGTGCCAGCAGTCTGACAGGGTCCCACGAGCAGTACTTC
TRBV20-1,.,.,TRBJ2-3,CSARGNPDTQYF,TGCAGTGCTAGAGGCAACCCAGATACGCAGTATTTT
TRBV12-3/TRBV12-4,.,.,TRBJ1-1,CASTKRGREGYTEAFF,TGTGCCAGCACCAAAAGGGGGAGGGAAGGGTACACTGAAGCTTTCTTT
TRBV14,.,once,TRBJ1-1,CASSQTGLMNTEAFF,TGTGCCAGCAGCCAAACAGGATTGATGAACACTGAAGCTTTCTTT
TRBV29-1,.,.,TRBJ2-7,CSVETTGTRRGQYF,TGCAGCGTTGAAACGACCGGGACCCGGAGAGGGCAGTACTTC
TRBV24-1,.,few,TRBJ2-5,CATSDETGRLQTQYF,TGTGCCACCAGTGATGAGACAGGGAGGTTGCAGACCCAGTACTTC
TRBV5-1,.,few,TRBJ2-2,CASSSFPGWGVTSNTGELFF,TGCGCCAGCAGCTCTTTTCCCGGGTGGGGGGTCACCTCGAACACCGGGGAGCTGTTTTTT
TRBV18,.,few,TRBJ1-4,CASSDSGTDLTNEKLFF,TGTGCCAGCTCAGATTCCGGGACTGATCTAACTAATGAAAAACTGTTTTTT
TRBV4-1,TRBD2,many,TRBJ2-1,CASSQDAGGAYNEQFF,TGCGCCAGCAGCCAAGATGCGGGAGGCGCCTACAATGAGCAGTTCTTC
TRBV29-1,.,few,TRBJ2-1,CSVETNDNEQFF,TGCAGCGTTGAAACTAACGACAATGAGCAGTTCTTC
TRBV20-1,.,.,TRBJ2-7,CSARVLRGTYEQYF,TGCAGTGCTAGAGTCTTACGGGGGACCTACGAGCAGTACTTC
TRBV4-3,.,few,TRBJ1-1,CASSQAQGMRAFF,TGCGCCAGCAGCCAAGCCCAGGGAATGAGGGCTTTCTTT
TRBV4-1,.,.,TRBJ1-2,CASSQEVAGVGYTF,TGCGCCAGCAGCCAAGAGGTGGCAGGGGTCGGCTACACCTTC
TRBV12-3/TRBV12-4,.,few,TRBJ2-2,CASTDTTGELFF,TGTGCCAGCACGGACACGACCGGGGAGCTGTTTTTT
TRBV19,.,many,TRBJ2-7,CASQVASGSYEQYF,TGTGCCTCCCAAGTCGCGTCAGGCTCCTACGAGCAGTACTTC
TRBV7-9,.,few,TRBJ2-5,CASSLGGPAAQYF,TGTGCCAGCAGCCTGGGCGGCCCGGCGGCCCAGTACTTC